This T cell receptor (beta chain) was identified in a study of graft-versus-host responses after intestinal transplantation. On the study more broadly: The study gave all recipients anti-thymocyte globulin induction, then tacrolimus and steroids for 2 to 3 years. Overall study results and limits: Early post-transplant HvG declines showed an association with peak circulating GvH clone levels.

Worth noting for this clone: Its antigen is still unknown.

V lost 8 bases, J lost 5 bases, and 13 bases lay in between. The CDR3 has 13 residues. Germline loops: CDR1 SEHNR, CDR2 FQNEAQ (reference sequence). Measured with immunoSEQ multiplex PCR; TCRdb has only the in-frame clones, and not every one. The repertoire has fewer than 95,000 clones, 94% of them found once; the top ten carry approximately 0.19%. The specimen comprised unstimulated CD4+ T cells sorted from spleen or lymph node cells, sampled before transplant. This receptor was identified in a human donor who was the organ donor for an intestinal transplant. J is TRBJ1-5 and V is TRBV7-9; tentatively, D is TRBD1 (5 bases). The CDR3 loop is CASRGEIHQPQHF. In nucleotides, the CDR3 is TGTGCCAGCCGGGGGGAAATCCATCAGCCCCAGCATTTT.